This T cell receptor (beta chain) appears in the sequencing data of a study of molecular identifiers for immune sequencing clone quantification. Germline V gene data show CDR1 as LGHNA and CDR2 as YSLEER. This CDR3 has 13 residues. Of note for this clonotype: A much bigger clone sits one base away, suggesting this may be a read error.

TCRdb itself ran the PCR reads through MiXCR, one entry per CDR3 protein. The sample shows about 54,000 distinct CDR3 sequences, around 27% of them seen only once. This sequence joins TRBV4-3 and TRBJ1-5; D is unclear. This TCR was sampled from a human donor in good health. Some libraries in this study had Jurkat cell RNA spiked in. The sequencing input was naive CD8+ T cells from blood, with Jurkat cell RNA spiked in. Noted subset: FACS-sorted CD8+CD4-CCR7+CD45RA+ naive T cells. The CDR3 spells CASTQFRSQPQHF. CDR3 in DNA: TGCGCCAGCACCCAATTCCGATCTCAGCCCCAGCATTTT.